The clone carrying this T cell receptor beta chain was recorded a few times. Time point specified: patch test 1, 2 weeks after DPC sensitization. Documented treatment: therapeutic diphenylcyclopropenone sensitization with weekly scalp DPC. The entry originates in a study of human T cells and chemical hapten exposure. Using its own MiXCR run on the RACE reads, TCRdb lists one record per CDR3 protein. This table has 180,000 or so distinct CDR3 sequences, about 14% appearing once. Per germline, CDR1 SEHNR and CDR2 FQNEAQ (reference sequence). The CDR3 has 16 amino acids. With V trimmed by 1 base and J by 5 bases, 7 bases remained unmatched.

The rearrangement joins TRBV7-9 to TRBJ2-1; 8 bases agree with TRBD2. The receptor's source is a woman aged 25 to 39 with alopecia areata. Some clones in this sample may be carry-over from other donors' samples. Sequences were derived from whole blood, sampled in connection with sensitization to the hapten diphenylcyclopropenone (DPC). In nucleotides, the CDR3 is TGTGCCAGCAGCTTAGATGCGGCGGGGGGCCACAATGAGCAGTTCTTC. This sequence encodes CASSLDAAGGHNEQFF. The variable domain in full, completed from reference TRBV7-9 and TRBJ2-1, reads DTGVSQNPRHKITKRGQNVTFRCDPISEHNRLYWYRQTLGQGPEFLTYFQNEAQLEKSRLLSDRFSAERPKGSFSTLEIQRTEQGDSAMYLCASSLDAAGGHNEQFFGPGTRLTVL.